Each of the 28 T cell receptor beta chains below was sequenced from the same sample in a study of T cells in Graves' hyperthyroidism and ophthalmopathy. TCR beta CDR3 sequences were amplified from RNA transcripts. HTBI primers were the set used in a first-round RT-PCR of the TCR CDR3. Via MiXCR, TCRdb re-called the multiplex PCR reads, giving one row per CDR3 protein. Of over 500,000 distinct CDR3 sequences listed, about a sixth were seen once; the top ten hold 15% to 20%. The sequenced sample consisted of blood. The receptors come from a young woman with Graves' ophthalmopathy.

This clonotype appeared many times. This sequence joins TRBV6-1 and TRBJ2-7, with 8 bases lining up with TRBD1. V shed 5 bases and J 3 bases; nucleotides not matched to a gene: 12. The CDR3 sequence is 16 residues long. CDR1 and CDR2 from the germline V gene are MNHNS and SASEGT. CDR3 nucleotides: TGTGCCAGCAGTACGACCGGGACAGGTAACATCTACGAGCAGTACTTC. Encoded protein: CASSTTGTGNIYEQYF.

This clonotype was detected ten times or more. The J gene is TRBJ2-5, the V gene TRBV2; a possible D gene is TRBD2 (5 bases). The V gene's germline CDR1 is SNHLY and CDR2 FYNNEI. The germline V and J ends were trimmed by 1 base and 2 bases, with 14 bases remaining between them. This CDR3 contains 16 residues. The CDR3 here is CASSEGSVGEQETQYF. The CDR3 nucleotides are TGTGCCAGCAGTGAAGGATCTGTCGGGGAGCAAGAGACCCAGTACTTC.

This clonotype appeared many times. This rearrangement joins TRBV11-2 to TRBJ1-6; 9 bases agree with TRBD1. There are 15 residues in the CDR3. V lost 6 bases, J lost 9 bases, and 9 bases stayed unmatched. Germline CDR1 reads SGHAT; CDR2 reads FQNNGV. CDR3 coding DNA: TGTGCCAGCAGGATAAGGACAGGGGTAGTTTCACCCCTCCACTTT. This codes for CASRIRTGVVSPLHF.

The V and J genes are TRBV5-1 and TRBJ1-3; D perhaps matches TRBD1 (5 bases). The CDR3 totals 16 residues. The germline gives CDR1 SGHRS, CDR2 YFSETQ. The germline V and J ends were trimmed by 0 bases and 0 bases, with 10 bases remaining between them. The CDR3 region is CASSLGGTASGNTIYF. CDR3 DNA sequence: TGCGCCAGCAGCTTGGGGGGGACGGCCTCTGGAAACACCATATATTTT.

At least ten counts were recorded for this clonotype. The J gene is TRBJ1-5, the V gene TRBV6-1; D might be TRBD1 (5 bases). The CDR3 totals 17 residues. Germline CDR1 MNHNS, CDR2 SASEGT. V shed 6 bases and J shed 1 base, with 19 bases lying between them. CDR3 coding DNA: TGTGCCAGCAGCCATCCTTCCCTACCAGGGAGCAATCAGCCCCAGCATTTT. Its translation is CASSHPSLPGSNQPQHF.

This clonotype was counted a few times. The chain links TRBV12-3 or TRBV12-4 to TRBJ2-4; D gene unclear. Trimming removed 4 bases from V and 7 bases from J, with 11 bases in between. The CDR3 totals 13 residues. CDR3 sequence reads: CASSYRIWNIQYF. The CDR3 DNA follows: TGTGCCAGCAGTTACCGGATTTGGAACATTCAGTACTTC.

The chain joins TRBV2 to TRBJ2-1; 10 bases are a match to TRBD1. The CDR3 length is 15 residues. In germline, CDR1 is SNHLY, CDR2 FYNNEI. V gave up 3 bases and J gave up 5 bases; unmatched junction bases: 4. CDR3 nucleotides: TGTGCCAGCAGTGACGGACAGGGGGTCAACAATGAGCAGTTCTTC. Translating it yields CASSDGQGVNNEQFF.

This clonotype was found many times. V is TRBV2 and J is TRBJ1-5; D call uncertain. Trimming shortened V by 6 bases and J by 4 bases, and 10 bases separated the two germline ends. Germline CDR1 SNHLY, CDR2 FYNNEI. CDR3 length equals 13 residues. CDR3 residues: CASRGLGNQPQHF. CDR3 DNA sequence: TGTGCCAGCAGGGGATTGGGGAATCAGCCCCAGCATTTT. Using reference TRBV2 and TRBJ1-5 for the parts outside the CDR3, the full variable domain is EPEVTQTPSHQVTQMGQEVILRCVPISNHLYFYWYRQILGQKVEFLVSFYNNEISEKSEIFDDQFSVERPDGSNFTLKIRSTKLEDSAMYFCASRGLGNQPQHFGDGTRLSIL.

The chain combines TRBV24-1 with TRBJ2-2; maybe TRBD1 (6 bases). CDR1 KGHDR and CDR2 SFDVKD come from the germline V gene. The CDR3 has 13 residues. V was clipped by 9 bases and J by 5 bases, with 12 bases between them. The CDR3 region is CATCQGYTGELFF. The DNA of the CDR3 is TGTGCCACCTGCCAGGGGTATACCGGGGAGCTGTTTTTT.

The sample holds many counts of this clonotype. The chain recombines TRBV3-1 with TRBJ2-7, with D tentatively TRBD1 (6 bases). Trimming took 0 bases from V and 3 from J, leaving 12 bases between them. Germline CDR1 and CDR2: LGHDT and YNNKEL (reference sequence). The CDR3 is made up of 15 amino acids. CDR3 sequence reads: CASSQEGGPIYEQYF. As DNA, the CDR3 is TGTGCCAGCAGCCAAGAAGGGGGACCCATCTACGAGCAGTACTTC.

There are a few counts of this clonotype. This chain links TRBV7-9 with TRBJ2-7, with 11 bases aligning to TRBD1. V shed 5 bases, J shed 5 bases, and the junction held 5 bases outside the gene matches. CDR1 and CDR2 (germline): SEHNR, FQNEAQ (reference sequence). The CDR3 runs to 14 residues. In DNA, the CDR3 is TGTGCCAGCAGCCAGGGACAGGGGGGTAACGAGCAGTACTTC. It translates to CASSQGQGGNEQYF.

There are many counts of this clonotype. The gene calls are TRBV11-2 and TRBJ1-6, with a possible D match to TRBD1 (6 bases). Between the trimmed V and J ends, which lost 5 bases and 6 bases, there was a span of 17 bases. CDR1 is SGHAT, CDR2 FQNNGV, per germline. The CDR3 is made up of 16 amino acids. The CDR3, as DNA: TGTGCCAGCAGCACCGTACAGGGCCCCGTTAATTCACCCCTCCACTTT. It translates to CASSTVQGPVNSPLHF.

The V gene is TRBV6-1, the J gene TRBJ1-1; a possible D gene is TRBD1 (5 bases). The CDR3 has 14 residues. CDR1 and CDR2 from the germline V gene are MNHNS and SASEGT. Trimming removed 5 bases from V and 6 bases from J, with 16 bases in between. The CDR3 region is CASSYAGLGAEAFF. DNA of the CDR3: TGTGCCAGCAGTTATGCAGGGTTGGGTGCTGAAGCTTTCTTT.

V usage is TRBV20-1 and J usage is TRBJ2-1; 8 bases match TRBD2. CDR1 is DFQATT and CDR2 is SNEGSKA in the germline V gene (reference sequence). J lost 9 bases, V lost 3 bases, and 4 bases had no gene match. The CDR3 totals 12 residues. CDR3 sequence (DNA): TGCAGTGCTAGCGGGAGGGCCGTTGAGCAGTTCTTC. It codes for CSASGRAVEQFF.

Ten or more counts support this clonotype. The CDR3 sequence is CASSMDSYEQYF. The CDR3 bases are TGTGCCAGCAGCATGGACAGCTACGAGCAGTACTTC. The chain uses TRBV5-8 and TRBJ2-7, with D possibly being TRBD1 (6 bases). From germline, CDR1 is SGHTS and CDR2 YDEGEE. The CDR3 sequence is 12 residues long. V was clipped by 4 bases and J by 3 bases, with 8 bases between them.

This clonotype has only a few counts. CDR3 sequence: CASSTGAGSGEQYF. The CDR3 DNA is TGTGCCAGCTCTACAGGAGCGGGCAGTGGCGAGCAGTACTTC. The rearrangement links TRBV18 to TRBJ2-7, with a tentative D call TRBD2 (6 bases). This CDR3 spans 14 amino acids. The ends were cut back, 6 bases at V and 6 bases at J, with 18 bases in the middle. The germline gives CDR1 KGHSH, CDR2 LQKENI.

This clonotype was counted at least ten times. V usage is TRBV27 and J usage is TRBJ2-7; weak D call: TRBD2 (7 bases). The germline CDR1 and CDR2 sequences are MNHEY and SMNVEV (reference sequence). The length of the CDR3 is 13 residues. V dropped 5 bases and J dropped 5 bases, with 13 bases sitting between them. The CDR3 DNA reads TGTGCCAGCAGTGGAGGGGGGGTGGACGAGCAGTACTTC. Translating gives CASSGGGVDEQYF.

The V and J genes are TRBV7-9 and TRBJ2-1; D gene ambiguous. The CDR3 contains 13 residues. The V end lost 5 bases, the J end lost 9 bases, and 14 bases lay between the germline ends. The germline CDR1 and CDR2 sequences are SEHNR and FQNEAQ (reference sequence). For the CDR3, the DNA is TGTGCCAGCAGCCCCCCCCTGACATCTGAGCAGTTCTTC. This encodes CASSPPLTSEQFF. The variable domain in full, with the rest retrieved from reference TRBV7-9 and TRBJ2-1, is DTGVSQNPRHKITKRGQNVTFRCDPISEHNRLYWYRQTLGQGPEFLTYFQNEAQLEKSRLLSDRFSAERPKGSFSTLEIQRTEQGDSAMYLCASSPPLTSEQFFGPGTRLTVL.

This clonotype was detected many times. This chain joins TRBV20-1 and TRBJ1-1; maybe TRBD1 (5 bases). With 5 bases removed from V and 3 bases from J, the gap between germline ends came to 13 bases. CDR1 DFQATT and CDR2 SNEGSKA come from the germline V gene (reference sequence). The CDR3 is made up of 13 amino acids. Here the CDR3 DNA reads TGCAGTGCTTTTTCGGGGGATTACACTGAAGCTTTCTTT. Residues: CSAFSGDYTEAFF.

The chain carries TRBV19 and TRBJ2-7; 13 bases match TRBD2. Trimming at V came to 5 bases and at J to 5 bases, leaving 6 bases not matched to a gene. CDR3 length equals 15 residues. Germline V lookup: CDR1 LNHDA, CDR2 SQIVND (reference sequence). For the CDR3, the DNA is TGTGCCAGTAGTTTAGGGACTAGCGGGACAGACGAGCAGTACTTC. This translates into CASSLGTSGTDEQYF.

This chain joins TRBV19 and TRBJ2-1, with D perhaps TRBD1 (6 bases). The germline gives CDR1 LNHDA, CDR2 SQIVND (reference sequence). Trimming stripped 5 bases from V and 2 bases from J, with 13 bases between. The CDR3 sequence is 15 residues long. CDR3 sequence (DNA): TGTGCCAGTAGTTTTCGGACAGAAACCTACAATGAGCAGTTCTTC. It specifies CASSFRTETYNEQFF.

This clonotype has a count of ten or more. The rearrangement uses TRBV2 and TRBJ1-5; no clear D. V was clipped by 6 bases and J by 2 bases, with 11 bases between them. Germline V gives CDR1 SNHLY, CDR2 FYNNEI. This CDR3 comprises 14 residues. The DNA of the CDR3 is TGTGCCAGCAGGGCACAGATTGGCAATCAGCCCCAGCATTTT. The encoded protein is CASRAQIGNQPQHF.

This clonotype was picked up many times. One end of the junction fails to match germline, which may point to a read error. This chain connects TRBV29-1 to TRBJ2-7; 15 nucleotides match TRBD2. Germline lookup yields CDR1 SQVTM and CDR2 ANQGSEA. This CDR3 region has 13 residues. The CDR3 is CSVGLAGGSEQYF. CDR3 DNA sequence: TGCAGTGTTGGACTAGCGGGGGGGAGCGAGCAGTACTTC.

In this sample, this clonotype turned up a few times. Here the CDR3 DNA reads TGTGCCAGCAGCCCGATGAACCGGGACAGTGGAAACACCATATATTTT. As protein: CASSPMNRDSGNTIYF. This chain links TRBV9 with TRBJ1-3; TRBD1 aligns across 7 bases. Germline V gene lookup returns CDR1 SGDLS and CDR2 YYNGEE. The CDR3 sequence is 16 residues long. With 4 bases clipped from V and 3 bases from J, the junction kept 10 bases outside the gene matches.

The rearrangement links TRBV6-2 or TRBV6-3 to TRBJ2-2, with no clear D. The CDR3 has 15 amino acids. The germline V gene has CDR1 MNHEY and CDR2 SVGEGT. V was cut by 4 bases and J by 4 bases, with 13 bases left in between. In DNA, the CDR3 is TGTGCCAGCAGTTGGAAGGGCCTCGGCACCGGGGAGCTGTTTTTT. Translating gives CASSWKGLGTGELFF.

The genes are TRBV3-1 and TRBJ2-3, with 7 bases matching TRBD1. The CDR3 loop spans 15 amino acids. J gave up 1 base and V 4 bases, and 5 bases lay outside the gene matches. Germline loops: CDR1 LGHDT, CDR2 YNNKEL (reference sequence). In DNA form, the CDR3 reads TGTGCCAGCAGCCTATACGGACAGGGCACAGATACGCAGTATTTT. Translation gives CASSLYGQGTDTQYF.

A few counts support this clonotype. The rearrangement links TRBV6-1 to TRBJ1-5, with 7 bases identical to TRBD1. The germline V gene has CDR1 MNHNS and CDR2 SASEGT. CDR3 length: 16 residues. With V trimmed by 2 bases and J by 7 bases, 11 bases remained unmatched. The CDR3 is CASSEPSGGRGQPQHF. DNA for the CDR3: TGTGCCAGCAGTGAACCGTCAGGGGGGCGTGGGCAGCCCCAGCATTTT.

Of note for this clonotype: The junction departs from the called germline gene at one end, perhaps through a read error. This sequence joins TRBV5-1 and TRBJ1-3, with D maybe TRBD1 (6 bases). In germline, CDR1 is SGHRS, CDR2 YFSETQ. This CDR3 has 17 residues. The CDR3 nucleotides read TGTGCCAGCAGCTTAAGGGACAACCGATTCTCTGGAAACACCATATATTTT. Its protein is CASSLRDNRFSGNTIYF.